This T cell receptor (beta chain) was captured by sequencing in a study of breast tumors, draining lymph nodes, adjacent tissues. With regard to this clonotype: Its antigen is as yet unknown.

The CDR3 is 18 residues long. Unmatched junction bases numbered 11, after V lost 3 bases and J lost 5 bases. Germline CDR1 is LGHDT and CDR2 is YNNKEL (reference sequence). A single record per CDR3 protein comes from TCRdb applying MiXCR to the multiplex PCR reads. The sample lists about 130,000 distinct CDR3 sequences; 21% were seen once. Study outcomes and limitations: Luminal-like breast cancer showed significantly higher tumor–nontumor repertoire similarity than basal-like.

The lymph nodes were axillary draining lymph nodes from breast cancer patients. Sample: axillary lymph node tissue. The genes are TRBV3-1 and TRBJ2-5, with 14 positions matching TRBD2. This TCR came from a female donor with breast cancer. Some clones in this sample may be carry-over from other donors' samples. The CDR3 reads CASSHRGTSGSNFETQYF. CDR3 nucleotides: TGTGCCAGCAGCCATCGCGGGACTAGCGGGAGTAATTTTGAGACCCAGTACTTC.